What follows are 14 T cell receptor beta chains derived from one specimen sequenced in a study of cytomegalovirus exposure and HLA in healthy donors. Vbeta (60) and Jbeta (13) primers were used in the PCR. Method: immunoSEQ multiplex PCR; TCRdb's copy keeps in-frame clones and lacks some. The sample shows approximately 140,000 clones, under 90% of them seen only once. Sequencing was performed on PBMCs. These receptors were obtained from a male donor in good health and CMV-seronegative.

This chain links TRBV7-6 with TRBJ1-1; D may be TRBD1 (5 bases). The V gene lost 3 bases and the J gene lost 0 bases, with 8 bases spanning the gap. In germline, CDR1 is SGHVS, CDR2 FNYEAQ. The CDR3 loop spans 14 amino acids. The CDR3 sequence is CASSLGGMNTEAFF. The CDR3 coding sequence is TGTGCCAGCAGCTTGGGGGGGATGAACACTGAAGCTTTCTTT. Filled out from reference TRBV7-6 and TRBJ1-1, the complete variable domain reads GAGVSQSPRYKVTKRGQDVALRCDPISGHVSLYWYRQALGQGPEFLTYFNYEAQQDKSGLPNDRFSAERPEGSISTLTIQRTEQRDSAMYRCASSLGGMNTEAFFGQGTRLTVV.

The chain joins TRBV11-2 to TRBJ2-7, with TRBD2 matching 8 bases. CDR1 is SGHAT, CDR2 FQNNGV, per germline. V was pared by 3 bases and J by 0 bases, with 4 bases of the junction left unmatched. The CDR3 contains 15 residues. Here the CDR3 reads CASSLNSGASYEQYF. The CDR3 bases are TGTGCCAGCAGCTTGAATAGCGGGGCCTCCTACGAGCAGTACTTC.

The chain joins TRBV7-9 to TRBJ1-2; no definite D call. V shed 5 bases and J shed 3 bases, with 4 bases lying between them. The germline gives CDR1 SEHNR, CDR2 FQNEAQ (reference sequence). This CDR3 contains 11 residues. The CDR3 sequence is CASSPYYGYTF. CDR3 nucleotides: TGTGCCAGCAGCCCCTACTATGGCTACACCTTC. Based on the CDR3 plus reference TRBV7-9 and TRBJ1-2, the full variable domain is DTGVSQNPRHKITKRGQNVTFRCDPISEHNRLYWYRQTLGQGPEFLTYFQNEAQLEKSRLLSDRFSAERPKGSFSTLEIQRTEQGDSAMYLCASSPYYGYTFGSGTRLTVV.

The V gene is TRBV4-2, the J gene TRBJ1-2; 7 positions match TRBD1. Germline V CDR1 and CDR2: LGHNA, YNFKEQ. J gave up 4 bases and V 0 bases, and 2 bases lay outside the gene matches. This CDR3 comprises 14 residues. The CDR3: CASSQDGTVYGYTF. Here the CDR3 DNA reads TGTGCCAGCAGCCAAGATGGGACAGTCTATGGCTACACCTTC.

The genes are TRBV4-3 and TRBJ2-3; TRBD2 agrees at 7 bases. The germline CDR1 and CDR2 sequences are LGHNA and YSLEER. The V gene end was trimmed by 6 bases and the J gene end by 2 bases; junction bases not matched to a gene: 5. The CDR3 is 14 residues long. In nucleotides, the CDR3 is TGCGCCAGCAGTCGGACTAGGGACACAGATACGCAGTATTTT. This gives the protein CASSRTRDTDTQYF.

The chain uses TRBV7-9 and TRBJ1-1, with a possible D match to TRBD1 (5 bases). The germline V and J ends were trimmed by 4 bases and 1 base, with 7 bases remaining between them. The CDR3 is 13 residues long. Germline V gene sequence: CDR1 SEHNR, CDR2 FQNEAQ (reference sequence). For the CDR3, the DNA is TGTGCCAGCAGCTATCAGGGGAACACTGAAGCTTTCTTT. Its protein product is CASSYQGNTEAFF.

The chain uses TRBV28 and TRBJ2-1, with D perhaps matching TRBD2 (5 bases). This CDR3 spans 13 amino acids. V lost 3 bases and J lost 7, with 10 bases in between. The germline V gene encodes CDR1 MDHEN and CDR2 SYDVKM. DNA for the CDR3: TGTGCCAGCAGTTTCCGAGGGCCAAATGAGCAGTTCTTC. This encodes CASSFRGPNEQFF.

V is TRBV7-6 and J is TRBJ2-1; a possible D gene is TRBD2 (6 bases). Germline lookup yields CDR1 SGHVS and CDR2 FNYEAQ. The CDR3 extends over 13 amino acids. The V gene lost 5 bases and the J gene lost 8 bases, with 13 bases spanning the gap. In DNA, the CDR3 is TGTGCCAGCAGCGGCCGACTAGGTGATGAGCAGTTCTTC. Amino acid sequence: CASSGRLGDEQFF.

The rearrangement joins TRBV4-3 to TRBJ2-5, with D unclear. With the DNA end fitting TRBJ2-7 better, the J assignment may be wrong. Germline lookup yields CDR1 LGHNA and CDR2 YSLEER. This CDR3 has 14 residues. In DNA, the CDR3 is TGCGCCAGCAGCCAAGAAAGACACCCCTACGAGCAGTACTTC. Translated, it gives CASSQERHPYEQYF.

The CDR3 DNA is TGTGCCAGCAGTTTACAGGACAGGGGCCGCGAGCAGTACTTC. This codes for CASSLQDRGREQYF. The genes are TRBV28 and TRBJ2-7, with 9 bases aligning to TRBD1. The length of the CDR3 is 14 residues. The junction had 5 bases not matched to a gene; V was cut back by 2 bases and J by 6 bases. CDR1 is MDHEN, CDR2 SYDVKM, per germline.

The chain carries TRBV7-2 and TRBJ2-3; maybe TRBD2 (6 bases). Germline V gives CDR1 SGHTA, CDR2 FQGNSA. The CDR3 runs to 14 residues. Between the trimmed V and J ends, which lost 5 bases and 7 bases, there was a span of 16 bases. The CDR3 DNA reads as TGTGCCAGCAGCCTTTTTAGCGGTCCTAATACGCAGTATTTT. Translation gives CASSLFSGPNTQYF.

The chain links TRBV29-1 to TRBJ2-2; a possible D gene is TRBD1 (6 bases). V lost 7 bases and J lost 5, with 17 bases in between. This CDR3 is built from 14 residues. Germline V gene lookup returns CDR1 SQVTM and CDR2 ANQGSEA. As DNA, the CDR3 is TGCAGCGCCCTAGGGGGAGTGGATACCGGGGAGCTGTTTTTT. Translated: CSALGGVDTGELFF.

The J gene is TRBJ1-5, the V gene TRBV19; perhaps TRBD1 as D (5 bases). The CDR3 spans 16 residues. Germline CDR1 and CDR2: LNHDA and SQIVND (reference sequence). V was clipped by 1 base and J by 2 bases, with 12 bases between them. The CDR3 coding sequence is TGTGCCAGTAGTATAGGAACCAGGGCTGGCAATCAGCCCCAGCATTTT. Translated, it gives CASSIGTRAGNQPQHF.

V is TRBV7-6 and J is TRBJ1-5; perhaps TRBD1 as D (5 bases). V lost 5 bases and J 7 bases, leaving 15 bases between the germline ends. The CDR3 runs to 14 residues. The germline CDR1 and CDR2 sequences are SGHVS and FNYEAQ. CDR3 region: CASSPGGGGQPQHF. The CDR3 coding sequence is TGTGCCAGCAGCCCGGGGGGGGGTGGGCAGCCCCAGCATTTT.